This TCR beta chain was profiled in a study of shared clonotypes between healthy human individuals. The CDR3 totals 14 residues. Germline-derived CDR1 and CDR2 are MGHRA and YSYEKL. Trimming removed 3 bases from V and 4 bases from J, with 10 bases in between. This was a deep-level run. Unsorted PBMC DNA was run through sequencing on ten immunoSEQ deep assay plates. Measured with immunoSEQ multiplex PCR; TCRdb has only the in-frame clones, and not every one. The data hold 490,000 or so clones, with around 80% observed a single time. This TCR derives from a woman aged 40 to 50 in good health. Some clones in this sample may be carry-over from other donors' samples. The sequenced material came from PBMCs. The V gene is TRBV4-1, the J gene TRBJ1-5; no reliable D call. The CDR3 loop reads CASSQLTGNQPQHF. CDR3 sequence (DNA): TGCGCCAGCAGCCAGTTGACGGGGAATCAGCCCCAGCATTTT.